This entry lists 17 T cell receptor beta chains sequenced from one sample in a study of resident and recirculating memory T cells in vitiligo. TCRdb's table, derived via immunoSEQ multiplex PCR, lists solely in-frame clones and lacks some. The table has 39,000 or so clones, around 90% seen once. The sample comprised blood. The receptor source for this set is a male donor with vitiligo.

The chain employs TRBV5-1 and TRBJ1-1; 7 bases line up with TRBD1. With V trimmed by 4 bases and J by 8 bases, 11 bases remained unmatched. CDR3 size: 14 residues. Germline V gene data show CDR1 as SGHRS and CDR2 as YFSETQ. The CDR3 DNA follows: TGCGCCAGCAGCCGACAGGGAGGCTCGACGGAAGCTTTCTTT. This translates into CASSRQGGSTEAFF.

The chain uses TRBV7-8 and TRBJ1-5; 8 nucleotides match TRBD1. Germline-derived CDR1 and CDR2 are SGHVS and FQNEAQ. J gave up 5 bases and V 3 bases, and 9 bases lay outside the gene matches. There are 16 residues in the CDR3. CDR3 nucleotide sequence: TGTGCCAGCAGCTTTGATGGACAGGGAGGCGATCAGCCCCAGCATTTT. This sequence encodes CASSFDGQGGDQPQHF.

The CDR3 DNA sequence: TGTGCCATAACGGGACAGGGGGCAGATACGCAGTATTTT. Amino acid sequence: CAITGQGADTQYF. J is TRBJ2-3 and V is TRBV10-3; TRBD1 aligns across 11 bases. Trimming cost V 9 bases and J 4 bases; bases outside gene matches: 3. Germline V gene lookup returns CDR1 ENHRY and CDR2 SYGVKD. This CDR3 is built from 13 residues.

V and J are TRBV6-1 and TRBJ2-7; D is uncertain. The germline CDR1 and CDR2 sequences are MNHNS and SASEGT. Trimming took 2 bases from V and 1 from J, leaving 9 bases between them. The CDR3 covers 14 residues. The CDR3 spells CASSEFARSYEQYF. CDR3 sequence (DNA): TGTGCCAGCAGTGAATTTGCCAGGTCCTACGAGCAGTACTTC.

The rearrangement uses TRBV6-6 and TRBJ1-2; 8 bases align to TRBD1. The V and J ends lost 5 bases and 4 bases, in that order; junction bases with no gene match: 12. This CDR3 has 16 amino acids. Germline V gene lookup returns CDR1 MNHNY and CDR2 SVGAGI (reference sequence). CDR3: CASSRHPGGAGYGYTF. CDR3 nucleotides: TGTGCCAGCAGTCGCCATCCAGGGGGCGCGGGCTATGGCTACACCTTC.

This clone was seen just once. This sequence joins TRBV7-2 and TRBJ2-3; TRBD2 matches 14 bases. This CDR3 has 16 residues. Germline loops: CDR1 SGHTA, CDR2 FQGNSA. J lost 4 bases, V lost 5 bases, and 5 bases had no gene match. The CDR3 sequence: CASSVGLAGGADTQYF. In DNA form, the CDR3 reads TGTGCCAGCAGCGTTGGACTAGCGGGGGGCGCAGATACGCAGTATTTT. Variable domain in full (rest from reference TRBV7-2 and TRBJ2-3): GAGVSQSPSNKVTEKGKDVELRCDPISGHTALYWYRQSLGQGLEFLIYFQGNSAPDKSGLPSDRFSAERTGGSVSTLTIQRTQQEDSAVYLCASSVGLAGGADTQYFGPGTRLTVL.

Only one count was recorded for this clone. CDR3 protein: CSARAGDIQYF. The CDR3 coding sequence is TGCAGTGCTAGAGCAGGGGACATTCAGTACTTC. J is TRBJ2-4 and V is TRBV20-1, with a tentative D call TRBD1 (6 bases). Trimming removed 1 base at V and 8 bases at J, with 6 bases between. The CDR3 runs to 11 residues. Per the germline V gene, CDR1 is DFQATT and CDR2 is SNEGSKA (reference sequence).

The chain couples TRBV7-8 to TRBJ2-5, with D unresolved. Germline V CDR1 and CDR2: SGHVS, FQNEAQ. V lost 2 bases to trimming and J lost 1 base, with 8 bases between them. The CDR3 consists of 14 residues. The CDR3 reads CASSLRGAQETQYF. The CDR3 nucleotides are TGTGCCAGCAGCTTACGAGGCGCCCAAGAGACCCAGTACTTC.

This chain connects TRBV6-5 to TRBJ1-3; D might be TRBD1 (5 bases). This CDR3 spans 14 amino acids. The V and J ends lost 2 bases and 2 bases respectively, with 7 bases between them. The V gene's germline CDR1 is MNHEY and CDR2 SVGAGI. CDR3 in amino acids: CASSYAGAGNTIYF. Here the CDR3 DNA reads TGTGCCAGCAGTTACGCGGGGGCTGGAAACACCATATATTTT.

The gene calls are TRBV5-1 and TRBJ2-3; D is possibly TRBD2 (6 bases). The CDR3 sequence is 14 residues long. V was shortened by 5 bases and J by 6 bases, with 16 bases between the two germline ends. Per germline, CDR1 SGHRS and CDR2 YFSETQ. Here the CDR3 reads CASRSGTPKDTQYF. The DNA of the CDR3 is TGCGCCAGCAGATCGGGGACTCCTAAGGATACGCAGTATTTT.

The rearrangement uses TRBV19 and TRBJ1-2; D call uncertain. Germline lookup yields CDR1 LNHDA and CDR2 SQIVND (reference sequence). Trimming removed 1 base from V and 7 bases from J, with 7 bases in between. This CDR3 has 12 residues. CDR3 in DNA: TGTGCCAGTAGTATAGTCGGCGGTGGCTACACCTTC. This sequence encodes CASSIVGGGYTF.

The V and J genes are TRBV4-3 and TRBJ2-1; 16 nucleotides align to TRBD2. V lost 1 base, J lost 7 bases, and 10 bases stayed unmatched. The germline V gene has CDR1 LGHNA and CDR2 YSLEER. The CDR3 is made up of 19 amino acids. Here the CDR3 DNA reads TGCGCCAGCAGCCAAGGGGGTTTTAGGGGACTAGCGGGGGGGAATGAGCAGTTCTTC. Translated: CASSQGGFRGLAGGNEQFF.

The chain couples TRBV5-1 to TRBJ1-5; unclear D gene. There are 13 residues in the CDR3. Trimming left V 0 bases short and J 3 bases short, with 4 bases between. From germline, CDR1 is SGHRS and CDR2 YFSETQ. The CDR3 DNA is TGCGCCAGCAGCTTGGCCGTCAATCAGCCCCAGCATTTT. Amino acids: CASSLAVNQPQHF.

The chain joins TRBV11-2 to TRBJ2-7; D might be TRBD1 (6 bases). Germline assignment: CDR1 SGHAT and CDR2 FQNNGV. This CDR3 is built from 14 residues. Trimming removed 0 bases at V and 2 bases at J, with 8 bases between. In DNA, the CDR3 is TGTGCCAGCAGCTTAGAACAGGGAACCTACGAGCAGTACTTC. It is translated as CASSLEQGTYEQYF.

This clone appeared once. This rearrangement joins TRBV7-6 to TRBJ2-5, with 11 positions matching TRBD2. CDR3 size: 17 residues. The V and J ends lost 4 bases and 5 bases, in that order; junction bases with no gene match: 12. CDR1 SGHVS and CDR2 FNYEAQ come from the germline V gene. The CDR3 DNA sequence: TGTGCCAGCAGCTCTCTAGCGTTAGCGGGGGGGCACGAGACCCAGTACTTC. This encodes CASSSLALAGGHETQYF.

The chain couples TRBV5-6 to TRBJ1-1; D remains ambiguous. Germline loops: CDR1 SGHDT, CDR2 YYEEEE. The V end was cut by 4 bases, the J end by 0 bases, with 10 bases between. The CDR3 sequence is 14 residues long. As DNA, the CDR3 is TGTGCCAGCAGCCCAATAACGGTGAACACTGAAGCTTTCTTT. Amino acid sequence: CASSPITVNTEAFF.

DNA of the CDR3: TGTGCCAGCAGCCCAAGAATGACAGTTGGGTCGCGAGCTTTCTTT. It encodes CASSPRMTVGSRAFF. This chain connects TRBV13 to TRBJ1-1; tentative D call: TRBD1 (5 bases). Germline CDR1 and CDR2: PRHDT and FYEKMQ (reference sequence). Trimming took 5 bases from V and 10 from J, leaving 23 bases between them. The CDR3 spans 15 residues. The whole variable domain, remainder taken from reference TRBV13 and TRBJ1-1, is AAGVIQSPRHLIKEKRETATLKCYPIPRHDTVYWYQQGPGQDPQFLISFYEKMQSDKGSIPDRFSAQQFSDYHSELNMSSLELGDSALYFCASSPRMTVGSRAFFGQGTRLTVV.